This T cell receptor (beta chain) originates from a study of molecular identifiers for immune sequencing clone quantification. Overall study findings and caveats: Whereas clones above 20 RNA copies held under 1% of naive-cell molecules, they held over 98% of effector molecules. Researchers reportedly could pick up spiked Jurkat TCR RNA from one cell mixed into one million naive cells.

Methods described previously were used for bulk TCR libraries, and listed TCR primers were applied. TCRdb used MiXCR to reprocess the PCR reads, holding one entry per CDR3 protein. This sample carries about 640,000 distinct CDR3 sequences, 15% to 20% of them seen once, and the ten largest clones take roughly 0.9%. Sorting isolated naive CD8 T cells as CD8+CD4-CCR7+CD45RA+ events. This clonotype has at least ten counts. Its cognate antigen is unknown. CDR1 and CDR2 from the germline V gene are SNHLY and FYNNEI. The CDR3 sequence is 13 residues long. The V and J ends lost 6 bases and 6 bases respectively, with 15 bases between them.

This rearrangement joins TRBV2 to TRBJ2-7; tentatively, D is TRBD2 (5 bases). The clonotype originates from a human donor in good health. Some libraries in this study had Jurkat cell RNA spiked in. Sequenced material: naive CD8+ T cells from blood, with Jurkat cell RNA spiked in. Subset meaning: FACS-sorted CD8+CD4-CCR7+CD45RA+ naive T cells. CDR3 bases: TGTGCCAGCAGGAATACTAGAGCGGCCGAGCAGTACTTC. This sequence encodes CASRNTRAAEQYF.